This TCR beta chain was sequenced for a study of cytomegalovirus exposure and HLA in healthy donors. As for the donors, each was a healthy bone marrow donor. This CDR3 comprises 15 residues. V lost 2 bases to trimming and J lost 3 bases, with 13 bases between them. From germline, CDR1 is LGHNA and CDR2 YNFKEQ. Use of 60 Vbeta and 13 Jbeta primers characterized the PCR. Source study methods: Later analysis identified tens of millions of unique TCR beta chains, about 10 million shared. TCRdb's copy holds only in-frame clones and misses some; the assay was immunoSEQ multiplex PCR. From that table come the V and J calls and clone size; the DNA was used to work out D and trimming. The table records tens of thousands of clones, roughly 80% of them present only once.

Sequenced input: PBMCs. V and J are TRBV4-2 and TRBJ1-1, with D maybe TRBD1 (5 bases). This TCR came from a man in his forties in good health and CMV-seronegative. The CDR3 DNA follows: TGTGCCAGCAGCCAAATTCAACAGGAGTACACTGAAGCTTTCTTT. Encoded protein: CASSQIQQEYTEAFF.